These 26 T cell receptor beta chains were all obtained from the same sample, sequenced in a study of CD8+ T cells in alopecia areata. Treatment meaning: oral pan-JAK inhibitor, 5-10 mg twice daily. Extraction and reverse transcription of RNA yielded cDNA as the sequencing template. TCRdb keeps only in-frame clones here, not all; method: immunoSEQ multiplex PCR. Altogether about 87,000 clones are present, about three quarters being singletons, with the ten largest covering roughly 17%. The source was CD8+ T cells sorted from blood, collected at approximately week 45, from a patient treated with tofacitinib. The receptors were gathered from a human donor with alopecia areata.

The rearrangement links TRBV7-9 to TRBJ2-3; no clear D. This CDR3 comprises 17 residues. Looked up from germline, CDR1 is SEHNR and CDR2 is FQNEAQ (reference sequence). V was shortened by 4 bases and J by 2 bases, with 19 bases between the two germline ends. CDR3 nucleotides: TGTGCCAGCAGCTCTGGCGTTCAGAAAAACGACACAGATACGCAGTATTTT. It is translated as CASSSGVQKNDTDTQYF.

The V and J genes are TRBV7-6 and TRBJ2-7; unclear D gene. Between the trimmed V and J ends, which lost 6 bases and 0 bases, there was a span of 15 bases. In germline, CDR1 is SGHVS, CDR2 FNYEAQ. CDR3 length: 15 residues. This chain's CDR3 is CASSPSPTPSYEQYF. The CDR3 coding sequence is TGTGCCAGCAGTCCTTCCCCAACACCCTCCTACGAGCAGTACTTC.

The chain recombines TRBV4-1 with TRBJ2-1; D gene unclear. The CDR3 has 16 amino acids. The V end lost 0 bases, the J end lost 0 bases, and 9 bases lay between the germline ends. Per the germline V gene, CDR1 is MGHRA and CDR2 is YSYEKL. The CDR3 sequence is CASSQDVSRSYNEQFF. In DNA, the CDR3 is TGCGCCAGCAGCCAAGATGTCAGCCGCTCCTACAATGAGCAGTTCTTC.

The sample holds a few counts of this clone. The V call is TRBV19, the J call TRBJ1-5, with 8 bases that match TRBD1. This CDR3 contains 13 residues. Germline V lookup: CDR1 LNHDA, CDR2 SQIVND (reference sequence). Trimming took 7 bases from V and 3 from J; bases not matched to a gene: 2. CDR3 sequence reads: CASMDRVNQPQHF. The CDR3, as DNA: TGTGCCAGTATGGACAGGGTCAATCAGCCCCAGCATTTT.

This clone was seen a few times. The chain combines TRBV29-1 with TRBJ2-7; the match to TRBD1 covers 10 bases. The germline CDR1 and CDR2 sequences are SQVTM and ANQGSEA. With V trimmed by 7 bases and J by 4 bases, 4 bases remained unmatched. CDR3 length: 12 amino acids. In DNA form, the CDR3 reads TGCAGCGGCGGGACAGGGGCATACGAGCAGTACTTC. Translation gives CSGGTGAYEQYF.

This chain links TRBV27 with TRBJ2-7; D not certain. Germline V gives CDR1 MNHEY, CDR2 SMNVEV (reference sequence). Trimming shortened V by 5 bases and J by 3 bases, and 14 bases separated the two germline ends. The CDR3 is made up of 14 amino acids. The DNA of the CDR3 is TGTGCCAGCAGTATTGACCGAGCGCACTACGAGCAGTACTTC. Translation gives CASSIDRAHYEQYF.

Points on this clone: Mismatch with germline at one junction end may stem from a read error. The chain combines TRBV13 with TRBJ2-3; D is perhaps TRBD1 (6 bases). The germline gives CDR1 PRHDT, CDR2 FYEKMQ (reference sequence). This CDR3 is 17 amino acids long. The CDR3 sequence is CASSPSEGRSWTDTQCF. CDR3 bases: TGTGCCAGCAGCCCATCCGAGGGTCGGTCCTGGACAGATACGCAGTGTTTT. Using reference TRBV13 and TRBJ2-3 for the parts outside the CDR3, the full variable domain is AAGVIQSPRHLIKEKRETATLKCYPIPRHDTVYWYQQGPGQDPQFLISFYEKMQSDKGSIPDRFSAQQFSDYHSELNMSSLELGDSALYFCASSPSEGRSWTDTQCFGPGTRLTVL.

The rearrangement joins TRBV21-1 to TRBJ1-5; TRBD1 is the table's D call and was not checked against the DNA. TRBV21-1 is termed a pseudogene. This CDR3 is 14 amino acids long. CDR3 loop: CASSKGSGGEPQHF. Here the CDR3 DNA reads TGTGCCAGCAGCAAAGGGTCAGGTGGCGAGCCCCAGCATTTT.

The chain recombines TRBV6-5 with TRBJ2-2; TRBD2 agrees at 8 bases. The CDR3 has 15 residues. V trimming: 10 bases; J trimming: 5 bases; junction bases outside the gene matches: 12. In germline, CDR1 is MNHEY, CDR2 SVGAGI. The CDR3 region has the DNA TGTGCCACCTCGCTCGGGGGGGTGAGGACCGGGGAGCTGTTTTTT. Encoded protein: CATSLGGVRTGELFF.

The chain uses TRBV19 and TRBJ1-1; D perhaps matches TRBD1 (6 bases). The CDR3 contains 11 residues. Trimming shortened V by 6 bases and J by 6 bases, and 8 bases separated the two germline ends. CDR1 and CDR2 (germline): LNHDA, SQIVND (reference sequence). The CDR3 region has the DNA TGTGCCAGTAGGAAGGGGGCTGAAGCTTTCTTT. Amino acids: CASRKGAEAFF.

The rearrangement joins TRBV11-3 to TRBJ2-7, with TRBD2 matching 7 bases. CDR3 length equals 16 residues. The J segment lost 0 bases and the V segment lost 2 bases, leaving 7 bases of the junction unmatched. CDR1 is SGHNT, CDR2 YENEEA, per germline. The CDR3 loop is CASSLFPAGLSYEQYF. CDR3 bases: TGTGCCAGCAGCTTATTCCCAGCGGGGCTCTCCTACGAGCAGTACTTC.

V is TRBV7-9 and J is TRBJ1-5; 7 bases match TRBD1. CDR1 is SEHNR, CDR2 FQNEAQ, per germline (reference sequence). The CDR3 consists of 15 residues. V dropped 1 base and J dropped 3; count of bases not matched to a gene: 3. The CDR3 DNA sequence: TGTGCCAGCAGCTTAGGGGACAGTAACAATCAGCCCCAGCATTTT. Amino acids: CASSLGDSNNQPQHF.

This clone was counted between two and nine times. The rearrangement links TRBV5-1 to TRBJ1-5; D not certain. This CDR3 comprises 17 residues. CDR1 SGHRS and CDR2 YFSETQ come from the germline V gene. Between the trimmed V and J ends, which lost 0 bases and 4 bases, there was a span of 17 bases. This chain's CDR3 is CASSLAKSANANQPQHF. CDR3 DNA sequence: TGCGCCAGCAGCTTGGCAAAATCGGCAAATGCGAATCAGCCCCAGCATTTT.

This clone is medium-sized (0.01 to 0.1%). The chain carries TRBV15 and TRBJ2-1; D may correspond to TRBD1 or TRBD2 (5 bases each). This CDR3 spans 12 amino acids. Germline V gene data show CDR1 as LNHNV and CDR2 as YYDKDF (reference sequence). Between the trimmed V and J ends, which lost 6 bases and 10 bases, there was a span of 13 bases. In DNA form, the CDR3 reads TGTGCCACCAGTCAAGAGGGGACGGAGCAGTTCTTC. Its protein is CATSQEGTEQFF.

In this sample, this clone turned up once. This chain links TRBV10-3 with TRBJ2-3; 15 bases match TRBD2. The germline V gene has CDR1 ENHRY and CDR2 SYGVKD. This CDR3 has 18 amino acids. Losses at the gene ends were 2 bases for V and 6 bases for J; bases not matched to a gene: 9. CDR3 region: CAISETGLAGGHRDTQYF. The CDR3 DNA reads as TGTGCCATCAGTGAGACCGGACTAGCGGGGGGGCATCGGGATACGCAGTATTTT.

The rearrangement joins TRBV4-1 to TRBJ1-2; 8 bases are shared with TRBD1. The V gene's germline CDR1 is MGHRA and CDR2 YSYEKL. The CDR3 is 14 amino acids. J was trimmed by 6 bases and V by 1 base; bases with no gene match: 4. The chain's CDR3 is CASSQASGGDGYTF. CDR3 coding DNA: TGCGCCAGCAGCCAAGCCTCAGGGGGCGATGGCTACACCTTC.

This rearrangement joins TRBV6-6 to TRBJ2-7, with D possibly matching TRBD1 (5 bases). This CDR3 is 13 amino acids long. The germline CDR1 and CDR2 sequences are MNHNY and SVGAGI (reference sequence). The V end was cut by 7 bases, the J end by 0 bases, with 10 bases between. The DNA for the CDR3 is TGTGCCAGCACCTTGACAGCCTCCTACGAGCAGTACTTC. Protein: CASTLTASYEQYF.

To note about this clone: Other DNA sequences in this sample translate to the same CDR3. The chain uses TRBV29-1 and TRBJ1-1, with a possible D match to TRBD1 (5 bases). Germline CDR1 is SQVTM and CDR2 is ANQGSEA. The CDR3 extends over 13 amino acids. The V gene lost 3 bases and the J gene lost 0 bases, with 8 bases spanning the gap. The CDR3 spells CSVDRGVNTEAFF. The CDR3 coding sequence is TGCAGCGTTGATCGGGGGGTGAACACTGAAGCTTTCTTT.

The chain links TRBV27 to TRBJ1-1; no reliable D call. Trimming took off 5 bases at V and 0 bases at J, with 7 bases between the two ends. The CDR3 spans 13 residues. The germline CDR1 and CDR2 sequences are MNHEY and SMNVEV (reference sequence). CDR3 loop: CASSPTVNTEAFF. The CDR3 nucleotides are TGTGCCAGCAGTCCCACTGTGAACACTGAAGCTTTCTTT.

The V and J genes are TRBV23-1 and TRBJ2-2; 12 positions agree with TRBD2. TRBV23-1 is annotated as an ORF whose role is uncertain. Unmatched junction bases numbered 8, after V lost 6 bases and J lost 0 bases. The CDR3 runs 18 residues. CDR3 protein: CASRRLAGERTNTGELFF. In nucleotides, the CDR3 is TGCGCCAGCAGACGACTAGCGGGGGAACGCACGAACACCGGGGAGCTGTTTTTT.

The genes are TRBV25-1 and TRBJ1-1; 8 nucleotides align to TRBD1. Trimming at V came to 2 bases and at J to 2 bases, leaving 7 bases not matched to a gene. Looked up from germline, CDR1 is MGHDK and CDR2 is SYGVNS. This CDR3 spans 16 amino acids. This chain's CDR3 is CASSEQGADYNTEAFF. In DNA, the CDR3 is TGTGCCAGCAGTGAACAGGGGGCAGATTACAACACTGAAGCTTTCTTT.

V usage is TRBV6-5 and J usage is TRBJ1-1, with D possibly matching TRBD1 (6 bases). This CDR3 contains 14 residues. Germline values: CDR1 MNHEY, CDR2 SVGAGI. The V and J ends lost 5 bases and 1 base respectively, with 11 bases between them. CDR3 region: CASSVQGQNTEAFF. CDR3 sequence (DNA): TGTGCCAGCAGTGTACAGGGACAGAACACTGAAGCTTTCTTT.

This sequence joins TRBV19 and TRBJ2-2, with unresolved D. Trimming removed 5 bases from V and 0 bases from J, with 10 bases in between. Germline values: CDR1 LNHDA, CDR2 SQIVND (reference sequence). The CDR3 sequence is 15 residues long. CDR3 coding DNA: TGTGCCAGTAGTCCGACGGTCGCGAACACCGGGGAGCTGTTTTTT. It encodes CASSPTVANTGELFF.

V usage is TRBV4-3 and J usage is TRBJ2-7; TRBD1 is a possible D gene (5 bases). The CDR3 runs to 15 residues. V dropped 4 bases and J dropped 1 base, with 14 bases sitting between them. From germline, CDR1 is LGHNA and CDR2 YSLEER. The CDR3 reads CASSLGTGTSYEQYF. DNA of the CDR3: TGCGCCAGCAGCCTAGGAACAGGTACTTCCTACGAGCAGTACTTC.

This clone was seen more than once but under ten times. The chain employs TRBV11-2 and TRBJ2-7; D gene unclear. The V gene lost 2 bases and the J gene lost 5 bases, with 4 bases spanning the gap. The CDR3 extends over 11 amino acids. Per the germline V gene, CDR1 is SGHAT and CDR2 is FQNNGV. CDR3 DNA sequence: TGTGCCAGCAGCTTACGGAACGAGCAGTACTTC. It specifies CASSLRNEQYF.

The rearrangement links TRBV6-1 to TRBJ2-3, with 10 bases identical to TRBD2. CDR3 length equals 14 residues. V dropped 8 bases and J dropped 2; count of bases not matched to a gene: 4. The V gene's germline CDR1 is MNHNS and CDR2 SASEGT. The CDR3 reads CASVSGGVTDTQYF. CDR3 nucleotide sequence: TGTGCCAGCGTAAGCGGGGGGGTCACAGATACGCAGTATTTT.